The T cell receptor (beta chain) described here comes from a study of T cell repertoires in cytomegalovirus infection. V was clipped by 3 bases and J by 10 bases; unmatched bases: 8. The CDR3 spans 13 residues. Germline loops: CDR1 DFQATT, CDR2 SNEGSKA (reference sequence). Study-wide results and limits: There were HLA-C-restricted CMV-specific TCR beta clonotypes dominating the ex vivo response. Identification of carriers of CMV plus the relevant HLA was achieved through cumulative public TCR beta family frequency.

One entry per CDR3 protein results from TCRdb running MiXCR on the reads. Of around 74,000 distinct CDR3 sequences in the sample, about 3.8% were seen once. This clonotype was counted many times. The antigen is not known. This TCR derives from a human donor in good health (CMV status not recorded). Some clones in this sample may be carry-over from other donors' samples. The chain recombines TRBV20-1 with TRBJ2-3; 9 bases map to TRBD2. What was sequenced was PBMCs. CDR3 amino acids: CSASSGGRTAQYF. CDR3 nucleotide sequence: TGCAGTGCTAGCAGCGGGGGGCGAACGGCGCAGTATTTT.